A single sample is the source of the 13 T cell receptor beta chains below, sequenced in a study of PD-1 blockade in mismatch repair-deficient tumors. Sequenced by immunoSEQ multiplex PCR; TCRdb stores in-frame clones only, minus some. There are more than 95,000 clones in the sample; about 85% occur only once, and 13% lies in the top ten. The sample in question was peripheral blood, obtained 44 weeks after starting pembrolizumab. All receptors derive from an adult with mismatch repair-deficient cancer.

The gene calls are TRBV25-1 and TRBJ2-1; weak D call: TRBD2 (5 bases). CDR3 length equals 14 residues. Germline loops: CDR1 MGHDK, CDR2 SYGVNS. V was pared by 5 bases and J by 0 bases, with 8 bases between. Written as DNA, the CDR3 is TGTGCCAGCAGTCATCGGGGCTCCTACAATGAGCAGTTCTTC. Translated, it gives CASSHRGSYNEQFF. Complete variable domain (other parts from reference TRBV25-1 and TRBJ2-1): EADIYQTPRYLVIGTGKKITLECSQTMGHDKMYWYQQDPGMELHLIHYSYGVNSTEKGDLSSESTVSRIRTEHFPLTLESARPSHTSQYLCASSHRGSYNEQFFGPGTRLTVL.

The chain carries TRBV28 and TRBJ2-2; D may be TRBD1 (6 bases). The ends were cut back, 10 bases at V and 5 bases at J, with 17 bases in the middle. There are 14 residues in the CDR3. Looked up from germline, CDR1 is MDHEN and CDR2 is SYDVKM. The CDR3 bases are TGTGCCACCTTTACAGGGTTGGTTACCGGGGAGCTGTTTTTT. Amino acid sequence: CATFTGLVTGELFF.

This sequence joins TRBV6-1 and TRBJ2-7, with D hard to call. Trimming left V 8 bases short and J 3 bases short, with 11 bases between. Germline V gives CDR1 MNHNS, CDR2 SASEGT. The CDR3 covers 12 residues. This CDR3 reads CASSSGDYEQYF. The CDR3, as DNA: TGTGCCAGCTCCTCAGGCGACTACGAGCAGTACTTC.

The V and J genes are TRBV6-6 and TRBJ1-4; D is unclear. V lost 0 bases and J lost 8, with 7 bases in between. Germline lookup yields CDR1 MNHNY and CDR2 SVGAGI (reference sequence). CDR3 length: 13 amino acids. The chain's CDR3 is CASSYSMREKLFF. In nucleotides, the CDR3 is TGTGCCAGCAGTTACTCGATGAGGGAAAAACTGTTTTTT.

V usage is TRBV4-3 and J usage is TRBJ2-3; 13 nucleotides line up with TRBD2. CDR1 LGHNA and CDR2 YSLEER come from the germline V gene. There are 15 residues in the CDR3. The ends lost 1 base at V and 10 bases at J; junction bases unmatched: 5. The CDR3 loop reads CASSQVGLAGVAQYF. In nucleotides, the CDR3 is TGCGCCAGCAGCCAAGTCGGACTAGCGGGAGTTGCGCAGTATTTT.

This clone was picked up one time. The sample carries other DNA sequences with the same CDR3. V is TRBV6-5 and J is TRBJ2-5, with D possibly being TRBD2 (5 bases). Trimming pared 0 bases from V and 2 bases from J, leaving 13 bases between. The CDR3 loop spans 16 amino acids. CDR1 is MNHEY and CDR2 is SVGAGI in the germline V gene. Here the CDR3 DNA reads TGTGCCAGCAGTTACTCCGTCCTAGCAGAGCAAGAGACCCAGTACTTC. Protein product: CASSYSVLAEQETQYF.

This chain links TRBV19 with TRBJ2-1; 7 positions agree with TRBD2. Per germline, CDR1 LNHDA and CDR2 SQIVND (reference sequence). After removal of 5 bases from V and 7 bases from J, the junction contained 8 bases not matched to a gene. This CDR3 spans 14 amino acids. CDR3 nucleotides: TGTGCCAGTAGTCGGAGGGAGGGCCGGAATGAGCAGTTCTTC. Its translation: CASSRREGRNEQFF.

CDR3 DNA sequence: TGTGCTAGTGTCCCCCAACGGGCATTCCAAGGATTATACGAGCAGTACTTC. Amino acids: CASVPQRAFQGLYEQYF. The chain is built from TRBV12-5 and TRBJ2-7; D is ambiguous. This CDR3 comprises 17 residues. Deletions cut 7 bases from V and 4 bases from J, with 26 bases between. CDR1 LGHNT and CDR2 FRNRAP come from the germline V gene.

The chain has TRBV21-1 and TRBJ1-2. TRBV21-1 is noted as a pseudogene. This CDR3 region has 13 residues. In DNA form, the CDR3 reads TGTGCCAGCAGCGCCCGGCAGAGAGATGGCTACACCTTC. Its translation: CASSARQRDGYTF.

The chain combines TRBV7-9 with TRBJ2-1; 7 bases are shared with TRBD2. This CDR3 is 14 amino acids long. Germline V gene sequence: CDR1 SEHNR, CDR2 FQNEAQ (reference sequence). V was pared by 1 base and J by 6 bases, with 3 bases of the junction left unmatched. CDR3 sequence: CASSLGLAPNEQFF. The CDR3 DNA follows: TGTGCCAGCAGCTTAGGACTAGCACCCAATGAGCAGTTCTTC.

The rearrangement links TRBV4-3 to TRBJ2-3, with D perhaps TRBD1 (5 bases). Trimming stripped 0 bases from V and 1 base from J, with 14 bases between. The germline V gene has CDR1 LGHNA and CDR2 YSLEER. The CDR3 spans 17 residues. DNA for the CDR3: TGCGCCAGCAGCCAAGATCCAGGGCAAGGGGGCACAGATACGCAGTATTTT. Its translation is CASSQDPGQGGTDTQYF.

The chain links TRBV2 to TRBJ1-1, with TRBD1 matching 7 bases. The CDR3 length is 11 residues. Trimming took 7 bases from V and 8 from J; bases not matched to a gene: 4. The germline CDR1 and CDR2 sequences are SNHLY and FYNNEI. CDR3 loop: CASTRDREAFF. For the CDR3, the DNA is TGTGCCAGCACTCGGGACAGAGAAGCTTTCTTT.

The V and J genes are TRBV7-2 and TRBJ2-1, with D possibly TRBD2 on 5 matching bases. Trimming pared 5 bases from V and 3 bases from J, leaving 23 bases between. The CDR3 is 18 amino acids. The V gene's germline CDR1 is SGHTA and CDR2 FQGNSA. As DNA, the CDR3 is TGTGCCAGCAGCAGCCGGTGGCTAGCTGGATTAAGCTACAATGAGCAGTTCTTC. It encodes CASSSRWLAGLSYNEQFF.